A single sample gave rise to the 4 T cell receptor beta chains below, sequenced in a study of blood T cell repertoires in COVID-19. TCRdb keeps only in-frame clones here, not all; method: immunoSEQ multiplex PCR. The sample gives about 100,000 clones, roughly 81% of which show up once; around 2.2% is in the top ten. Source material: peripheral blood. These receptors were obtained from a human donor in a cohort sampled during active COVID-19.

The chain carries TRBV27 and TRBJ2-7, with 7 bases that match TRBD1. V shed 5 bases and J 0 bases; nucleotides not matched to a gene: 7. This CDR3 region has 15 residues. Germline assignment: CDR1 MNHEY and CDR2 SMNVEV (reference sequence). As DNA, the CDR3 is TGTGCCAGCAGTCGGACAGGTTTCAGCTCCTACGAGCAGTACTTC. Translating it yields CASSRTGFSSYEQYF.

The chain recombines TRBV27 with TRBJ2-3, with TRBD2 as a possible D gene (5 bases). Trimming cost V 3 bases and J 3 bases, with 10 bases left between them. Germline V CDR1 and CDR2: MNHEY, SMNVEV (reference sequence). The CDR3 length is 14 residues. DNA of the CDR3: TGTGCCAGCAGTTTTTGGTCGGGGACAGATACGCAGTATTTT. This gives the protein CASSFWSGTDTQYF.

The chain couples TRBV12-5 to TRBJ2-1, with 7 bases that match TRBD1. The CDR3 contains 14 residues. Germline V lookup: CDR1 LGHNT, CDR2 FRNRAP. The ends lost 6 bases at V and 6 bases at J; junction bases unmatched: 8. In DNA, the CDR3 is TGTGCTAGTGGCACGGGACAGTTTTTCAATGAGCAGTTCTTC. Amino acid sequence: CASGTGQFFNEQFF.

The chain employs TRBV5-1 and TRBJ2-1; tentatively, D is TRBD2 (6 bases). The CDR3 is 16 amino acids. Germline CDR1 and CDR2: SGHRS and YFSETQ. V dropped 1 base and J dropped 4 bases, with 15 bases sitting between them. The CDR3 loop reads CASSLRVRDSYNEQFF. CDR3 nucleotides: TGCGCCAGCAGCTTGAGAGTCCGGGACTCATACAATGAGCAGTTCTTC.